This section outlines one T cell receptor (beta chain) sequence together with its context. This clone was seen once. No cognate antigen has been identified for it. No clone much larger than this one lies a single base away; base qualities are absent. Participants were included only if at least one PBMC sample before ART initiation and at least two post-ART samples were available. All participants with HIV were treated in the United States of America. Before DNA extraction, cryopreserved samples containing about 0.9-10 million PBMC were thawed and washed. At the time of the earliest PBMC sample, participants with HIV were aged between roughly 20 and 60 years. PBMC samples were contributed by each participant from 1-4 timepoints before ART initiation and 2-8 timepoints after ART initiation, with a median of 7 samples. For every participant, serial HIV viral load, CD4+ T-cell count, ART history and demographic data were obtained. Genomic DNA was extracted from unsorted PBMC with a Qiagen kit on a QIAcube, processed in batches of 12 samples.

The sample is drawn from a study of long-term antiretroviral therapy in people with HIV (dated by TCRdb to between 2021 and 2022). The study in broad terms: Collection of the earliest samples took place about a decade ahead of the 2015 WHO recommendation for immediate ART, at a time when ART was typically delayed until CD4 counts fell. No cross-contamination during QIAcube processing turned up in test extractions that ran a monoclonal T-cell line alongside 30 to 40 polyclonal samples. From 30 to 35 adults with confirmed HIV infection, the cohort provided 150 to 200 cryopreserved PBMC samples, gathered serially across a mean of about six years (range 1-12). A retrospective serial study tested whether ART initiation and durable HIV suppression were associated with changes in peripheral blood TRB repertoire composition and diversity. Of the 30 participants with HIV, fewer than twelve were female. General findings and caveats noted by the study authors: Because pre-ART samples had limited cell numbers, unsorted PBMC were profiled rather than sorted CD4+ and CD8+ T cells. Expanded TRB clones identified before ART initiation dominated the repertoire across all time points, though the dominance fluctuated and decreased in many PLHIV after ART. The samples span the years 2004 to 2017, and the ART regimens used may be less effective than current regimens. ART initiation was associated with a significant increase in TRB diversity, but diversity stayed significantly below transplant donor controls even after long-term ART. Inferences about post-ART repertoire changes were limited because no data were available on ART adherence, viral resistance or therapy changes. Since PBMC availability was limited, sequencing covered only the TCR beta chain, with no alpha chain pairing. Narrower CDR3 length ranges were observed in HIV repertoires than in controls, and an antigen-experienced repertoire with only a slight naive shift after ART was suggested by the network structure.

The immunoSEQ hsTCRB v3.0 assay was used at survey level resolution to sequence the TRB variable region. The targeted TRB sequencing depth was about 40,000-55,000 T-cell genomes per sample. An Illumina MiSeq with a v3 150-cycle kit was used to sequence the pooled TRB libraries. The published analysis was carried out like this. Repertoire analysis was performed in R inside a reproducible Nextflow workflow that covered QC, data transformation and analysis. LymphoSeq2, an R package for exploring AIRR-Seq data, was used to implement custom analyses. A handful of samples that produced fewer than 5000 total TRB sequences were removed, so 150 to 200 HIV repertoires were analyzed. Among the approximately 190 retained HIV repertoires, 55 to 65 were collected before ART initiation and 120 to 140 after ART initiation. Each repertoire was downsampled to 5000 TRB nucleotide sequences, and summary statistics were averaged across 100 downsampling iterations. TRB sequences were retained for analysis only if CDR3 regions of at least seven amino acids were present. Diversity was assessed using a clonality score derived from Shannon entropy and using the Gini coefficient. In the repertoire networks, any two of the top 5000 CDR3 amino acid sequences were connected whenever the two sequences differed by an edit distance of one. Antigen specificity groups and MHC restriction were predicted for TRB CDR3 amino acid sequences with GLIPH2. Known CMV, EBV, HIV or tissue antigen associations were flagged by matching CDR3 amino acid sequences against VDJdb and McPAS-TCR. Pre-ART, post-ART and control groups were compared with Wilcoxon signed-rank tests and Holm-Bonferroni correction. The table comes from immuneACCESS by way of TCRdb, which keeps in-frame sequences with V and J called. Part of the clones is missing from these tables; in studies checked, under half for an unresolved V gene and the rest for unknown reasons. V, J and clone size are taken as reported in that table, and D and trimming were inferred from the DNA itself. The sample contains roughly 23,000 clones, roughly 80% of them found a single time. Clones ranked in the top ten supply about 4.5% of the sample.

From a lookup of the germline V gene (reference sequence), CDR1 and CDR2 are MNHEY and SMNVEV. Its CDR3 holds 15 amino acids, cysteine through phenylalanine. Solely the CDR3 DNA is kept, with 45 bases framed from the first base. The junction shows trimming of 0 bases on V and 1 base on J, plus 9 bases between the germline ends. The specimen was unsorted PBMCs, collected roughly 6.2 years after starting antiretroviral therapy. The sequence links TRBV27 to TRBJ1-1; a confident D gene designation cannot be given. The receptor was isolated from a man aged 25-45 years with HIV. The DNA reads as follows: TGTGCCAGCAGTTTATCCCCGGTAGGGAACACTGAAGCTTTCTTT. This yields the protein CASSLSPVGNTEAFF.